This T cell receptor beta chain was identified during a study of blood T cell repertoires in COVID-19. Looked up from germline, CDR1 is DFQATT and CDR2 is SNEGSKA (reference sequence). CDR3 size: 11 residues. V lost 0 bases, J lost 7 bases, and 6 bases lay in between. The method was immunoSEQ multiplex PCR; TCRdb's version includes in-frame clones alone and lacks a portion of them. The data show 53,000 or so clones, 77% seen once. The V and J genes are TRBV20-1 and TRBJ1-2, with no clear D. This sequence was found in an older man with active or convalescent COVID-19. The sequencing input was peripheral blood. The CDR3 loop reads CSAREAFGYTF. The DNA of the CDR3 is TGCAGTGCTAGAGAAGCATTTGGCTACACCTTC.